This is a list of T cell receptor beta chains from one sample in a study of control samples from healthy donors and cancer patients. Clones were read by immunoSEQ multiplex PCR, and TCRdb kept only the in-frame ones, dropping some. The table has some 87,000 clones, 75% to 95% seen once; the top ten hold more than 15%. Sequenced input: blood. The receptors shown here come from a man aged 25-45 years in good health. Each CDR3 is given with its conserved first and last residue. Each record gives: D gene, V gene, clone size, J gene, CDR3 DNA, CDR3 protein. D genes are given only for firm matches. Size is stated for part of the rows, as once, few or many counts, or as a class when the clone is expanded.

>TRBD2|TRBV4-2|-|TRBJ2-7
TGTGCCAGCAGCCAAGACTTAGCGGGAACCTACGAGCAGTACTTC
CASSQDLAGTYEQYF
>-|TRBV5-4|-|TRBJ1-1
TGTGCCAGCAGCTTGCAAGGCACCCACCCAACTGAAGCTTTCTTT
CASSLQGTHPTEAFF
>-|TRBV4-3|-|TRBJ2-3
TGCGCCAGCAGCCAAGGAAATCTCGAAAGCACAGATACGCAGTATTTT
CASSQGNLESTDTQYF
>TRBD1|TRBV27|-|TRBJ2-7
TGTGCCAGCAGTCCGGGACAGCCTTCCTACGAGCAGTACTTC
CASSPGQPSYEQYF
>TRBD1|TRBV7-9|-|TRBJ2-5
TGTGCCAGCATCAACCGGGACAGGGACCAAGAGACCCAGTACTTC
CASINRDRDQETQYF
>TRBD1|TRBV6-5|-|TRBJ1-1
TGTGCCAGCAGTTACGGGACAGGTATGAGGACTGAAGCTTTCTTT
CASSYGTGMRTEAFF
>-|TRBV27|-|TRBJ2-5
TGTGCCAGCAGTTTACATGGCGAGCATTGGGAGACCCAGTACTTC
CASSLHGEHWETQYF
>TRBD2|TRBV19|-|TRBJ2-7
TGTGCCAGTAGTCCCCGGACGGGAGGATACGAGCAGTACTTC
CASSPRTGGYEQYF
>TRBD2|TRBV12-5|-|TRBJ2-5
TGTGCTAGTGGTTTTCGAGCTAGCGGGACACCATCCCAAGAGACCCAGTACTTC
CASGFRASGTPSQETQYF
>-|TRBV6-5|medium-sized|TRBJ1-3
TGTGCCAGCACGGGCTCTGGAAACACCATATATTTT
CASTGSGNTIYF